This T cell receptor beta chain was identified during a study of T cell responses to AZD1222 COVID-19 vaccine. Concerning this clone itself: Antigen: not known.

Produced via immunoSEQ multiplex PCR; TCRdb's table is partial and in-frame only. The data hold more than 140,000 clones, with under 95% observed a single time. General study findings and limits: Per reports, nearly half of all spike-specific TCRs target regions that are unmutated in variants. Along spike, vaccine-associated CD4 TCRs were found throughout, with dominance at 160-218 and 743-854.

CDR3 size: 12 residues. Germline V gene lookup returns CDR1 SGHAT and CDR2 FQDESV (reference sequence). Trimming removed 2 bases at V and 9 bases at J, with 11 bases between. This receptor was taken from an adult in good health. This rearrangement joins TRBV11-1 to TRBJ2-7, with D possibly matching TRBD1 (5 bases). Source: peripheral blood, taken on day 0 of AZD1222 vaccination. The CDR3 DNA is TGTGCCAGCAGCTTACAGGGTGCGGTGCAGTACTTC. Translating it yields CASSLQGAVQYF.